This TCR beta chain was obtained from a study of control samples from healthy donors and cancer patients (dated by TCRdb to 2020 to 2021). The CDR3 sequence holds 13 residues, the cysteine and phenylalanine included. Only the CDR3 part of the read is kept: 39 bases, read in frame from the first base. V is cut back by 3 bases and J by 5 bases, with 2 bases in the junction unmatched. CDR1 and CDR2, looked up from the germline V gene, are SGHTA and FQGNSA. On this clone itself: Its cognate antigen has yet to be identified. No clone much larger than this one lies a single base away; base qualities are absent.

The receptor library was made with the immunoSEQ multiplex PCR assay. TCRdb's version of the immuneACCESS table is confined to in-frame rearrangements and falls short of the full clone set. An unresolved V gene accounts for under half of the shortfall where checked; the remainder is of unknown origin. The sample table shows 150,000 to 200,000 clones, and 90% to 95% are seen once. Together, the top ten hold more than 1.1% of the sample. The rearrangement combines TRBV7-2 with TRBJ2-5, with 8 middle bases fitting TRBD1. The receptor was derived from a young woman in good health. Sequenced input: blood. The CDR3 is CASSLQGAETQYF. The nucleotide sequence is given as TGTGCCAGCAGCTTGCAGGGGGCGGAGACCCAGTACTTC. Beyond the CDR3, the reference TRBV7-2 and TRBJ2-5 genes provide the residues; the full variable domain reads: GAGVSQSPSNKVTEKGKDVELRCDPISGHTALYWYRQSLGQGLEFLIYFQGNSAPDKSGLPSDRFSAERTGGSVSTLTIQRTQQEDSAVYLCASSLQGAETQYFGPGTRLLVL.